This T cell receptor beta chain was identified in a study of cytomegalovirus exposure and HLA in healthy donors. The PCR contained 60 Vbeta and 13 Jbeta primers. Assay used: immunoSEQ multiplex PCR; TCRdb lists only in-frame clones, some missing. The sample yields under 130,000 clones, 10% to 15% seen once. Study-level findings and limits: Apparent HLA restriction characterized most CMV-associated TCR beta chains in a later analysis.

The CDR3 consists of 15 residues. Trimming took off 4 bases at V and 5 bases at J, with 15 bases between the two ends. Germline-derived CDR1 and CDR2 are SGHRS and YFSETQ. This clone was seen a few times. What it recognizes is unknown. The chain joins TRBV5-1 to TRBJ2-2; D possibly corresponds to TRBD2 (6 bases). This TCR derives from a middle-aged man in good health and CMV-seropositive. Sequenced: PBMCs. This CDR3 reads CASSATGERTGELFF. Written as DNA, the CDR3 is TGCGCCAGCAGCGCGACGGGGGAGCGGACCGGGGAGCTGTTTTTT.